A selection of T cell receptor beta chains follows, all from one sample in a study of control samples from healthy donors and cancer patients. Profiled with immunoSEQ multiplex PCR; TCRdb holds only in-frame clones, not every one. The data contain 55,000 to 90,000 clones, roughly 84% of them singletons. Sequenced material: blood. These TCRs come from a middle-aged man in good health. CDR3s include the opening cysteine and the closing phenylalanine or tryptophan. The D gene is left open where the match is weak. A clone size is listed for some rows: how often the clone was seen (once, few, many), or a class if it is expanded.

J: TRBJ2-1; size: .; V: TRBV7-2; D: .; DNA: TGTGCCAGCAGCACCGGGTTCCGCGTGGGTGAGCAGTTCTTC; CDR3: CASSTGFRVGEQFF
J: TRBJ1-1; size: .; V: TRBV2; D: TRBD1; DNA: TGTGCCAGCGGGACAGGGGGAGCGGAAGCTTTCTTT; CDR3: CASGTGGAEAFF
J: TRBJ2-7; size: .; V: TRBV7-3; D: .; DNA: TGTGCCAGCAGCGGATTCTCCTACGAGCAGTACTTC; CDR3: CASSGFSYEQYF
J: TRBJ1-6; size: .; V: TRBV19; D: .; DNA: TGTGCCAGTACCCCCAGCCACCTTAATTCACCCCTCCACTTT; CDR3: CASTPSHLNSPLHF
J: TRBJ2-7; size: .; V: TRBV28; D: .; DNA: TGTGCCGGTGGCAAATCAGGCTACGAGCAGTACTTC; CDR3: CAGGKSGYEQYF
J: TRBJ1-2; size: .; V: TRBV5-1; D: TRBD1; DNA: TGCGCCAGCAGCCGGGACAGGGCCTATGGCTACACCTTC; CDR3: CASSRDRAYGYTF
J: TRBJ1-5; size: few; V: TRBV6-5; D: TRBD1; DNA: TGTGCCAGCAGCCCGGGGACAGGACCTAATCAGCCCCAGCATTTT; CDR3: CASSPGTGPNQPQHF
J: TRBJ1-6; size: once; V: TRBV6-6; D: .; DNA: TGTGCCAGCAGTTACGGTGGGCAGCGAGCCTCACCCCTCCACTTT; CDR3: CASSYGGQRASPLHF
J: TRBJ2-1; size: .; V: TRBV20-1; D: TRBD2; DNA: TGCAGTGCTAGTATACCGGTAGCGGGAGGGGGGCAGTTCTTC; CDR3: CSASIPVAGGGQFF
J: TRBJ2-1; size: .; V: TRBV6-5; D: TRBD2; DNA: TGTGCCAGCGCCCTGACTAGCGGGGTTTTCAATGAGCAGTTCTTC; CDR3: CASALTSGVFNEQFF
J: TRBJ2-1; size: .; V: TRBV9; D: .; DNA: TGTGCCAGCAGCGTAGTACATAGTGACGAGCAGTTCTTC; CDR3: CASSVVHSDEQFF
J: TRBJ2-5; size: .; V: TRBV9; D: TRBD1; DNA: TGTGCCAGCAGCGTAGGAGTAACAGGGGCAGGGGAAGAGACCCAGTACTTC; CDR3: CASSVGVTGAGEETQYF
J: TRBJ2-7; size: .; V: TRBV11-2; D: TRBD1; DNA: TGTGCCAGCAGCTTACTGAAGACAGGGACCTACGAGCAGTACTTC; CDR3: CASSLLKTGTYEQYF
J: TRBJ1-1; size: .; V: TRBV14; D: .; DNA: TGTGCCAGCAGGTACTTGAACACTGAAGCTTTCTTT; CDR3: CASRYLNTEAFF
J: TRBJ2-7; size: .; V: TRBV7-9; D: .; DNA: TGTGCCAGCAGCTTAGGAGTTTACGAGCAGTACTTC; CDR3: CASSLGVYEQYF
J: TRBJ2-2; size: .; V: TRBV24-1; D: .; DNA: TGTGCCACCAGTGACCGGCGAGGGGGGTTATACACCGGGGAGCTGTTTTTT; CDR3: CATSDRRGGLYTGELFF
J: TRBJ1-1; size: .; V: TRBV29-1; D: .; DNA: TGCAGCGTTGTCGGAGGGCTTGAAGCTTTCTTT; CDR3: CSVVGGLEAFF
J: TRBJ1-1; size: .; V: TRBV10-3; D: .; DNA: TGTGCCATCAAGGCCGAGAACACTGAAGCTTTCTTT; CDR3: CAIKAENTEAFF
J: TRBJ1-1; size: .; V: TRBV9; D: .; DNA: TGTGCCAGCAGCGGGGGACGGGGGCAGAACACTGAAGCTTTCTTT; CDR3: CASSGGRGQNTEAFF
J: TRBJ1-6; size: .; V: TRBV30; D: .; DNA: TGTGCCTGGAGTCGACCCCCCGAGGGGACACCCCTCCACTTT; CDR3: CAWSRPPEGTPLHF
J: TRBJ2-1; size: .; V: TRBV5-6; D: TRBD1; DNA: TGTGCCAGCAGCCCCGGGACAGGCAATGAGCAGTTCTTC; CDR3: CASSPGTGNEQFF
J: TRBJ1-1; size: .; V: TRBV5-1; D: .; DNA: TGCGCCAGCAGCCAACAGGGTTACACTGAAGCTTTCTTT; CDR3: CASSQQGYTEAFF
J: TRBJ1-4; size: .; V: TRBV4-3; D: TRBD1; DNA: TGCGCCAGCAGCCAAGACGGACAGGGTAACATCAATGAAAAACTGTTTTTT; CDR3: CASSQDGQGNINEKLFF
J: TRBJ2-7; size: .; V: TRBV4-1; D: TRBD2; DNA: TGCGCCAGCAGCCACGAACCCGGACTAGCCCGTCTGTACGAGCAGTACTTC; CDR3: CASSHEPGLARLYEQYF
J: TRBJ1-6; size: .; V: TRBV7-8; D: .; DNA: TGTGCCAGCAGCTTAAAGTACGATTCACCCCTCCACTTT; CDR3: CASSLKYDSPLHF
J: TRBJ1-5; size: .; V: TRBV6-8; D: TRBD1; DNA: TGTGCCAGCAGTCGGGACAGGGACGATCAGCCCCAGCATTTT; CDR3: CASSRDRDDQPQHF
J: TRBJ2-7; size: .; V: TRBV7-2; D: TRBD2; DNA: TGTGCCAGCAGCTTATTAAGACTAGCGGGGAGCTCCTACGAGCAGTACTTC; CDR3: CASSLLRLAGSSYEQYF
J: TRBJ2-7; size: .; V: TRBV19; D: TRBD1; DNA: TGTGCCAGTAGTATAGGGACAGGGCGCGCCTACGAGCAGTACTTC; CDR3: CASSIGTGRAYEQYF
J: TRBJ2-7; size: once; V: TRBV13; D: .; DNA: TGTGCCAGCAGCTTAGGCCGGTACGGGAGCGGATTCGAGCAGTACTTC; CDR3: CASSLGRYGSGFEQYF
J: TRBJ2-3; size: .; V: TRBV30; D: .; DNA: TGTGCCTGGAGTGGGGTCACAGATACGCAGTATTTT; CDR3: CAWSGVTDTQYF
J: TRBJ1-2; size: .; V: TRBV6-5; D: TRBD1; DNA: TGTGCCATCGCCGGGACAGGGGGCGTTGGCTACACCTTC; CDR3: CAIAGTGGVGYTF
J: TRBJ2-1; size: .; V: TRBV10-3; D: .; DNA: TGTGCCATCAGTGAGTCGCGTTCCCAAGTCAATGAGCAGTTCTTC; CDR3: CAISESRSQVNEQFF
J: TRBJ2-2; size: .; V: TRBV18; D: TRBD2; DNA: TGTGCCAGCTCACCACGGACCGGGACTAGCGGTACCGGGGAGCTGTTTTTT; CDR3: CASSPRTGTSGTGELFF
J: TRBJ1-5; size: .; V: TRBV5-4; D: .; DNA: TGTGCCAGCAGCTTGGGGCCAGGGGTTGGACAGCCCCAGCATTTT; CDR3: CASSLGPGVGQPQHF
J: TRBJ2-7; size: once; V: TRBV9; D: TRBD2; DNA: TGTGCCAGGATCGTACTAGAGTCGGGACTACGCGCCTACGAGCAGTACTTC; CDR3: CARIVLESGLRAYEQYF
J: TRBJ2-1; size: .; V: TRBV9; D: .; DNA: TGTGCCAGCAGCGTAGAGCAGCTAGCGGAGCAGTTCTTC; CDR3: CASSVEQLAEQFF
J: TRBJ1-1; size: .; V: TRBV7-9; D: .; DNA: TGTGCCAGCAGCTTAGACAGGAACACTGAAGCTTTCTTT; CDR3: CASSLDRNTEAFF
J: TRBJ2-5; size: .; V: TRBV4-1; D: .; DNA: TGCGCCAGCAGCCAAGGACTAGGGGGCGAGACCCAGTACTTC; CDR3: CASSQGLGGETQYF
J: TRBJ1-5; size: .; V: TRBV5-5; D: .; DNA: TGTGCCAGCAGCTTGGATGGGAAGAGCAATCAGCCCCAGCATTTT; CDR3: CASSLDGKSNQPQHF
J: TRBJ1-6; size: once; V: TRBV5-6; D: TRBD1; DNA: TGTGCCAGCAGCCCGGACAGGGAAATAGACAATTCACCCCTCCACTTT; CDR3: CASSPDREIDNSPLHF
J: TRBJ1-1; size: .; V: TRBV7-9; D: .; DNA: TGTGCCAGCAGCTTAGCGCTAGGGGGGAACACTGAAGCTTTCTTT; CDR3: CASSLALGGNTEAFF
J: TRBJ1-1; size: .; V: TRBV25-1; D: TRBD1; DNA: TGTGCCAGCGGGTACGCAGGGGGAACTGAAGCTTTCTTT; CDR3: CASGYAGGTEAFF
J: TRBJ2-3; size: .; V: TRBV30; D: .; DNA: TGTGCCTGGAACTCCGGGCGGGCTAGCACAGATACGCAGTATTTT; CDR3: CAWNSGRASTDTQYF
J: TRBJ1-4; size: .; V: TRBV19; D: .; DNA: TGTGCCAGTAGTATCTGGCCTACTGGAAAACTGTTTTTT; CDR3: CASSIWPTGKLFF
J: TRBJ2-7; size: .; V: TRBV13; D: .; DNA: TGTGCCAGCAGCTTAGGATCCAACGAGCAGTACTTC; CDR3: CASSLGSNEQYF
J: TRBJ2-4; size: .; V: TRBV11-3; D: TRBD2; DNA: TGTGCCAGCAGCTTGGCTAGCGGGGACATTCAGTACTTC; CDR3: CASSLASGDIQYF
J: TRBJ1-5; size: once; V: TRBV20-1; D: .; DNA: TGCAGTGCTAGTCACGGGTATAGCAATCAGCCCCAGCATTTT; CDR3: CSASHGYSNQPQHF
J: TRBJ2-3; size: .; V: TRBV6-2/TRBV6-3; D: TRBD1; DNA: TGTGCCAGCAGTTACTACGCCCCGACAGGGCGCACAGATACGCAGTATTTT; CDR3: CASSYYAPTGRTDTQYF
J: TRBJ1-2; size: .; V: TRBV28; D: TRBD1; DNA: TGTGCCAGCAGTCGGGACAGGGGTGGCTACACCTTC; CDR3: CASSRDRGGYTF